This T cell receptor beta chain was identified during a study of vaccination effects on CD4 cells after COVID-19. With regard to this clone: Its target is not known.

Study outcomes and limitations: Marked clonal contraction was seen late after vaccination (in both infection- and vaccine-induced clones).

Using viral peptide pools, the ViraFEST assay grew out antigen-specific CD4+ T cells prior to sequencing. Cultured cells yielded isolated CD4+ T cells after 10 days. Vaccine recipients had no previous SARS-CoV-2 infection; their nucleocapsid antibodies were negative. Each well held 1.5 million to 2.5 million PBMC cultured with roughly 10 ug/ml peptides and about 10 IU/ml IL-2. Using immunoSEQ multiplex PCR, the repertoire was profiled, and TCRdb retains in-frame clones only, with some absent. This table holds under 75,000 clones, about 80% found once. With 1 base removed from V and 1 base from J, the gap between germline ends came to 12 bases. Germline values: CDR1 SGHKS, CDR2 YYEKEE (reference sequence). The CDR3 length is 16 residues.

Sample: CD4+ T cells from PBMCs cultured with SARS-CoV-2 spike peptides, taken before COVID-19 vaccination. This receptor was taken from a human donor who received a COVID-19 vaccine. The chain links TRBV5-5 to TRBJ1-5; possibly TRBD1 for D (6 bases). This chain's CDR3 is CASSLIGGGSNQPQHF. CDR3 DNA sequence: TGTGCCAGCAGCTTGATAGGAGGGGGAAGCAATCAGCCCCAGCATTTT.